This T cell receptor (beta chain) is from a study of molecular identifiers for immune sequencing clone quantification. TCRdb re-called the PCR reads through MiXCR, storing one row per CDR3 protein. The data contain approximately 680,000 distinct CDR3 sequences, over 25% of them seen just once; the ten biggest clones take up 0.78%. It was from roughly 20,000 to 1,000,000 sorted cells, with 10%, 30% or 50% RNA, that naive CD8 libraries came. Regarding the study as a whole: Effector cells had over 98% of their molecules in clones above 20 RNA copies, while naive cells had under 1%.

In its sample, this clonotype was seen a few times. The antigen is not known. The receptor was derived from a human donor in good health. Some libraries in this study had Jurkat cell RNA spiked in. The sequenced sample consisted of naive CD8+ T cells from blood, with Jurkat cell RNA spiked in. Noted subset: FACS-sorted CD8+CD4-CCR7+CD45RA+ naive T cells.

CDR3 nucleotide sequence: TGTGCCAGCAGCCGGAGGCCAGACCCCTACGAGCAGTACTTC. Protein product: CASSRRPDPYEQYF. The chain has TRBV7-9 and TRBJ2-7; weak D call: TRBD2 (5 bases). Germline loops: CDR1 SEHNR, CDR2 FQNEAQ (reference sequence). The germline V and J ends were trimmed by 5 bases and 2 bases, with 13 bases remaining between them. CDR3 length: 14 amino acids.